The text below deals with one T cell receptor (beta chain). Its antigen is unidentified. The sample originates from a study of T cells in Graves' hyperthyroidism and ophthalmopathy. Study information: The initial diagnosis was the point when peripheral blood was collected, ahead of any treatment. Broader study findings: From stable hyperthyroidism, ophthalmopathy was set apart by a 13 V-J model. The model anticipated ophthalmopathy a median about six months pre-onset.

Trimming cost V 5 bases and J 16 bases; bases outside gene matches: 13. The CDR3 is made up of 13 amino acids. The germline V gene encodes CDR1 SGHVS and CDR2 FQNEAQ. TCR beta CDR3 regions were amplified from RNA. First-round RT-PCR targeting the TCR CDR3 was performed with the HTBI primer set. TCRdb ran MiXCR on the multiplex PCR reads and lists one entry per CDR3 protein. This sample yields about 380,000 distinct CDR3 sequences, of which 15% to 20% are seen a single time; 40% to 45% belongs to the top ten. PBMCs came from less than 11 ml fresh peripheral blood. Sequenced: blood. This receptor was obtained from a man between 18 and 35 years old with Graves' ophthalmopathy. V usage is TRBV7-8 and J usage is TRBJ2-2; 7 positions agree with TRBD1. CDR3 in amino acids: CASSPRRGTGAFF. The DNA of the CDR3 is TGTGCCAGCAGCCCCCGTCGGGGCACAGGGGCGTTTTTT.